This is a list of T cell receptor beta chains from one sample in a study of OX40 agonist ivuxolimab in advanced cancers. Clones were sequenced by immunoSEQ multiplex PCR, and TCRdb holds only the in-frame ones, with some missing. There are more than 85,000 clones in the sample; roughly 91% occur only once, and 0.25% to 0.35% lies in the top ten. The sequenced sample was CD4+ or CD8+ T cells sorted from blood, obtained in a trial of the OX40 agonist ivuxolimab. These TCRs come from an adult with an advanced solid tumor such as melanoma, head and neck, liver or kidney cancer. The CDR3 runs from the conserved cysteine through the conserved F or W. Fields, in order: CDR3 protein, CDR3 DNA, J gene, D gene, V gene. A D gene is named only where the DNA matches it firmly.

CASSLISGSIYEQYF	TGTGCCAGCAGTTTGATTAGCGGGAGTATTTACGAGCAGTACTTC	TRBJ2-7	TRBD2	TRBV28
CASSQGLAGTGANVLTF	TGCGCCAGCAGCCAAGGACTAGCGGGAACTGGGGCCAACGTCCTGACTTTC	TRBJ2-6	TRBD2	TRBV4-1
CASSLTGAGNTEAFF	TGTGCCAGCAGCTTAACAGGGGCTGGGAACACTGAAGCTTTCTTT	TRBJ1-1	TRBD1	TRBV7-8
CASSVGDGYNEQFF	TGTGCCAGCAGCGTAGGGGACGGGTACAATGAGCAGTTCTTC	TRBJ2-1	NA	TRBV9
CAWSVGTSGYNEQFF	TGTGCCTGGAGTGTAGGGACTAGCGGCTACAATGAGCAGTTCTTC	TRBJ2-1	TRBD2	TRBV30
CASSFPSSYEQYF	TGTGCCAGCAGCTTTCCCTCCTCCTACGAGCAGTACTTC	TRBJ2-7	NA	TRBV7-9
CASSGGSAGELFF	TGTGCCAGTAGTGGAGGGAGTGCGGGGGAGCTGTTTTTT	TRBJ2-2	NA	TRBV19
CASSFAGVGSGANVLTF	TGCGCCAGCAGCTTCGCAGGGGTGGGATCTGGGGCCAACGTCCTGACTTTC	TRBJ2-6	NA	TRBV5-1
CAWSKYRHANTGELFF	TGTGCCTGGAGCAAATACCGACACGCGAACACCGGGGAGCTGTTTTTT	TRBJ2-2	NA	TRBV30
CATTRAAGEKLFF	TGTGCCACCACCAGGGCGGCGGGCGAAAAACTGTTTTTT	TRBJ1-4	NA	TRBV27
CASSLPSTDTQYF	TGTGCCAGCAGCTTGCCGAGCACAGATACGCAGTATTTT	TRBJ2-3	NA	TRBV7-9
CASRGQGRSTDTQYF	TGTGCCAGCAGGGGACAGGGTCGTAGCACAGATACGCAGTATTTT	TRBJ2-3	TRBD1	TRBV6-6
CAIRGQREGSYNEQFF	TGTGCCATCAGGGGACAACGGGAGGGTTCCTACAATGAGCAGTTCTTC	TRBJ2-1	TRBD2	TRBV10-3